This note documents a single T cell receptor (beta chain) sequence. The data were obtained in a study of blood T cell repertoires in COVID-19. About the research overall: PBMCs, B-cell-depleted T cells, or T cells were the source of the cDNA or gDNA that made up the material.

CDR1 MNHNY and CDR2 SVGAGI come from the germline V gene (reference sequence). Trimming took 5 bases from V and 6 from J, leaving 16 bases between them. CDR3 length: 15 amino acids. Which cohort a participant joined came from the clinical history participants gave. For recovered donors of Cohort 3, there were two negative PCRs, clearance, or symptom resolution. Assay: immunoSEQ multiplex PCR; the TCRdb copy retains only in-frame clones and omits some. The sample holds a few hundred thousand clones, roughly 84% seen once. Sequences were obtained from PBMCs or T cells enriched from blood (not recorded which). The J gene is TRBJ1-4, the V gene TRBV6-6, with D possibly being TRBD1 (5 bases). The clonotype comes from a man in his forties or fifties who had recovered from COVID-19. As DNA, the CDR3 is TGTGCCAGCAGTAGGAGGGCAGGGTGGGATGAAAAACTGTTTTTT. Translation gives CASSRRAGWDEKLFF.